These 19 T cell receptor beta chains came from one sample sequenced in a study of T cell repertoires in cytomegalovirus infection. TCRdb ran MiXCR on the reads and lists one entry per CDR3 protein. In the table there are 110,000 to 150,000 distinct CDR3 sequences, about 31% of which are singletons. Their specific antigens are unknown. The sample consisted of CD8+ T cells from cultured PBMCs, taken from culture after CMV antigen stimulation. The receptors were sampled from a human donor in good health (CMV status not recorded). Some clones in this sample may be carry-over from other donors' samples.

This clonotype was picked up a small number of times. The genes are TRBV12-3 or TRBV12-4 and TRBJ2-5; TRBD2 aligns across 8 bases. The CDR3 is made up of 15 amino acids. Trimming cost V 3 bases and J 0 bases; bases outside gene matches: 3. The DNA for the CDR3 is TGTGCCAGCAGTTTGACTAGCGAGTACCAAGAGACCCAGTACTTC. Translated: CASSLTSEYQETQYF.

This chain joins TRBV2 and TRBJ2-3; D gene uncertain. With 5 bases removed from V and 0 bases from J, the gap between germline ends came to 12 bases. Germline lookup yields CDR1 SNHLY and CDR2 FYNNEI. There are 15 residues in the CDR3. CDR3 sequence (DNA): TGTGCCAGCAGTCCCGCCACCACTAGCACAGATACGCAGTATTTT. Translated: CASSPATTSTDTQYF.

The J gene is TRBJ1-1, the V gene TRBV12-3 or TRBV12-4; no clear D gene. The CDR3 has 12 residues. V was shortened by 1 base and J by 7 bases, with 7 bases between the two germline ends. The CDR3 sequence: CASSLGRHEAFF. CDR3 in DNA: TGTGCCAGCAGTTTAGGACGGCATGAAGCTTTCTTT.

Ten or more counts support this clonotype. The chain couples TRBV7-8 to TRBJ1-5; weak D call: TRBD1 (5 bases). CDR1 is SGHVS and CDR2 is FQNEAQ in the germline V gene. Trimming removed 5 bases at V and 0 bases at J, with 11 bases between. The CDR3 loop spans 15 amino acids. CDR3 sequence reads: CASSPGSASNQPQHF. The CDR3 region has the DNA TGTGCCAGCAGCCCAGGGTCGGCTAGCAATCAGCCCCAGCATTTT.

In its sample, this clonotype is medium-sized. The chain has TRBV4-1 and TRBJ2-7; the match to TRBD1 covers 7 bases. J was trimmed by 2 bases and V by 0 bases; bases with no gene match: 4. CDR1 is MGHRA, CDR2 YSYEKL, per germline. The CDR3 runs to 15 residues. CDR3 loop: CASSQEKTGPYEQYF. As DNA, the CDR3 is TGCGCCAGCAGCCAAGAGAAGACAGGGCCCTACGAGCAGTACTTC.

The J gene is TRBJ2-2, the V gene TRBV27; D may be TRBD1 (6 bases). Looked up from germline, CDR1 is MNHEY and CDR2 is SMNVEV (reference sequence). The CDR3 contains 17 residues. Trimming removed 0 bases from V and 3 bases from J, with 14 bases in between. In DNA form, the CDR3 reads TGTGCCAGCAGTTTATCCTCTAACAGGGTGGACACCGGGGAGCTGTTTTTT. It yields the protein CASSLSSNRVDTGELFF.

This clonotype was detected ten times or more. The V gene is TRBV5-8, the J gene TRBJ2-2; 9 bases are a match to TRBD2. The CDR3 contains 17 residues. V lost 0 bases to trimming and J lost 3 bases; unmatched junction nucleotides: 6. Per germline, CDR1 SGHTS and CDR2 YDEGEE. The CDR3 sequence: CASSLVASGAYTGELFF. For the CDR3, the DNA is TGTGCCAGCAGCTTGGTGGCTAGCGGGGCCTACACCGGGGAGCTGTTTTTT.

V is TRBV6-5 and J is TRBJ2-2; perhaps TRBD2 as D (6 bases). CDR1 is MNHEY, CDR2 SVGAGI, per germline. The CDR3 runs 16 residues. Trimming left V 2 bases short and J 0 bases short, with 10 bases between. CDR3 amino acids: CASSYRETANTGELFF. CDR3 DNA: TGTGCCAGCAGTTACCGGGAGACAGCGAACACCGGGGAGCTGTTTTTT.

This clonotype has only a few counts. The V and J genes are TRBV2 and TRBJ2-7, with D unclear. This CDR3 has 19 amino acids. Trimming cost V 1 base and J 4 bases, with 26 bases left between them. Germline V gene lookup returns CDR1 SNHLY and CDR2 FYNNEI. CDR3 amino acids: CASSEGLIRGSTSRYEQYF. DNA for the CDR3: TGTGCCAGCAGTGAAGGGCTTATCAGAGGTAGTACCTCTCGGTACGAGCAGTACTTC.

J is TRBJ2-2 and V is TRBV6-5; D not certain. Trimming stripped 3 bases from V and 4 bases from J, with 6 bases between. CDR3 length: 13 residues. Germline assignment: CDR1 MNHEY and CDR2 SVGAGI. The CDR3 here is CASSYKVTGELFF. In DNA, the CDR3 is TGTGCCAGCAGTTATAAGGTCACCGGGGAGCTGTTTTTT.

This chain connects TRBV28 to TRBJ2-3; D remains unclear. The germline gives CDR1 MDHEN, CDR2 SYDVKM. The CDR3 is 13 amino acids. V gave up 2 bases and J gave up 6 bases, with 9 bases separating them. The CDR3 bases are TGTGCCAGCAGTTTAGTGGGGTACGATACGCAGTATTTT. Translation: CASSLVGYDTQYF.

This clonotype was seen a handful of times. The chain joins TRBV7-2 to TRBJ1-5; tentatively, D is TRBD1 (5 bases). Per the germline V gene, CDR1 is SGHTA and CDR2 is FQGNSA. Trimming left V 10 bases short and J 3 bases short, with 13 bases between. The CDR3 covers 13 residues. CDR3 in amino acids: CATSAGPNQPQHF. The DNA for the CDR3 is TGTGCCACCTCAGCAGGGCCCAATCAGCCCCAGCATTTT.

The rearrangement links TRBV15 to TRBJ2-3; D is ambiguous. The CDR3 is 15 residues long. The germline CDR1 and CDR2 sequences are LNHNV and YYDKDF (reference sequence). V lost 8 bases and J 6 bases, leaving 21 bases between the germline ends. CDR3 coding DNA: TGTGCCACCTCGTTTCGCCCCTTTGTCACGGATACGCAGTATTTT. Its protein is CATSFRPFVTDTQYF.

This clonotype has a handful of counts. The rearrangement uses TRBV4-1 and TRBJ2-1; either TRBD1 or TRBD2 may supply D (5 bases each). V shed 2 bases and J shed 4 bases, with 12 bases lying between them. The CDR3 loop spans 15 amino acids. Per germline, CDR1 MGHRA and CDR2 YSYEKL. Here the CDR3 DNA reads TGCGCCAGCAGCCAATCCTGGGGACGGTACAATGAGCAGTTCTTC. It is translated as CASSQSWGRYNEQFF.

This clonotype appeared many times. The rearrangement joins TRBV7-9 to TRBJ2-7; D is perhaps TRBD1 or TRBD2 (6 bases each). Trimming left V 6 bases short and J 0 bases short, with 15 bases between. Germline CDR1 and CDR2: SEHNR and FQNEAQ (reference sequence). The CDR3 loop spans 15 amino acids. The CDR3 is CASSLWGASSYEQYF. CDR3 DNA: TGTGCCAGCAGTCTGTGGGGGGCTAGCTCCTACGAGCAGTACTTC.

In its sample, this clonotype was seen many times. J is TRBJ1-4 and V is TRBV12-3 or TRBV12-4; D ambiguous. CDR3 size: 13 residues. Trimming removed 3 bases at V and 4 bases at J, with 6 bases between. The CDR3 reads CASSFGSNEKLFF. The CDR3 region has the DNA TGTGCCAGCAGTTTCGGCAGTAATGAAAAACTGTTTTTT.

This chain links TRBV2 with TRBJ1-5; the D is unclear. The germline CDR1 and CDR2 sequences are SNHLY and FYNNEI. The V end was cut by 3 bases, the J end by 7 bases, with 10 bases between. CDR3 length: 13 amino acids. Written as DNA, the CDR3 is TGTGCCAGCAGTGATGGGGTCGGGCAGCCCCAGCATTTT. As protein: CASSDGVGQPQHF.

The chain carries TRBV6-1 and TRBJ2-2, with 9 positions matching TRBD2. Trimming took 2 bases from V and 9 from J; bases not matched to a gene: 10. Germline CDR1 reads MNHNS; CDR2 reads SASEGT. The CDR3 extends over 16 amino acids. DNA for the CDR3: TGTGCCAGCAGTGAATTGCGGGGGGGGTACAATCGGGAGCTGTTTTTT. Encoded protein: CASSELRGGYNRELFF.

Many counts were recorded for this clonotype. The CDR3 nucleotides read TGTGCCAGCCTTAACGGGGGACGGGCGCAGTATTTT. Protein product: CASLNGGRAQYF. The genes are TRBV6-1 and TRBJ2-3, with a possible D match to TRBD2 (6 bases). This CDR3 has 12 amino acids. Per germline, CDR1 MNHNS and CDR2 SASEGT. Trimming cost V 8 bases and J 10 bases, with 16 bases left between them.